The 11 T cell receptor beta chains below all came from one sample that was sequenced in a study of CD8 T cells in ankylosing spondylitis. One entry per CDR3 protein, called by TCRdb with MiXCR from the 5' RACE reads. The sample lists over 110,000 distinct CDR3 sequences, approximately 8.4% occurring once. The sequenced sample consisted of synovial fluid, either unsorted or a sorted T cell fraction (not recorded which). Receptor source: a male donor with ankylosing spondylitis.

This clonotype was seen many times. V usage is TRBV29-1 and J usage is TRBJ2-5, with D unresolved. Looked up from germline, CDR1 is SQVTM and CDR2 is ANQGSEA. V lost 4 bases and J 1 base, leaving 10 bases between the germline ends. The CDR3 is 13 amino acids. This CDR3 reads CSVALNLQETQYF. The CDR3 DNA reads TGCAGCGTTGCTCTAAATCTCCAAGAGACCCAGTACTTC.

The chain combines TRBV7-2 with TRBJ1-2, with a weak D call TRBD1 (5 bases). The CDR3 length is 14 residues. The germline CDR1 and CDR2 sequences are SGHTA and FQGNSA. V lost 3 bases, J lost 9 bases, and 17 bases lay in between. The CDR3 DNA sequence: TGTGCCAGCAGCTTCCCCGGGAGGGGAGGCAGCTACACCTTC. This gives the protein CASSFPGRGGSYTF.

This clonotype came up a few times. The chain has TRBV27 and TRBJ2-7; D gene uncertain. V lost 4 bases and J 6 bases, leaving 16 bases between the germline ends. Per germline, CDR1 MNHEY and CDR2 SMNVEV (reference sequence). The length of the CDR3 is 14 residues. DNA for the CDR3: TGTGCCAGCAGTTCCCCCGGACGGTCCCGCGAGCAGTACTTC. Translated, it gives CASSSPGRSREQYF.

V usage is TRBV27 and J usage is TRBJ1-1, with 9 bases aligning to TRBD1. This CDR3 spans 14 amino acids. CDR1 and CDR2 from the germline V gene are MNHEY and SMNVEV (reference sequence). V lost 6 bases to trimming and J lost 4 bases; unmatched junction nucleotides: 6. For the CDR3, the DNA is TGTGCCAGCAGACGGGGGACAGGGCGCACTGAAGCTTTCTTT. Protein product: CASRRGTGRTEAFF.

This clonotype was seen a handful of times. The J gene is TRBJ1-2, the V gene TRBV6-1, with 9 bases lining up with TRBD1. The germline gives CDR1 MNHNS, CDR2 SASEGT. CDR3 length: 16 residues. J lost 2 bases, V lost 1 base, and 5 bases had no gene match. The CDR3 sequence is CASSEVAGQGNYGYTF. CDR3 sequence (DNA): TGTGCCAGCAGTGAAGTAGCCGGACAGGGGAACTATGGCTACACCTTC.

V gene TRBV20-1 combines with J gene TRBJ2-3, with no clear D. Per the germline V gene, CDR1 is DFQATT and CDR2 is SNEGSKA (reference sequence). Trimming stripped 0 bases from V and 0 bases from J, with 10 bases between. The CDR3 is 15 amino acids. The CDR3 DNA sequence: TGCAGTGCTAGAGATAGGGTGATTAGCACAGATACGCAGTATTTT. Translated: CSARDRVISTDTQYF.

At least ten counts were recorded for this clonotype. This chain joins TRBV4-3 and TRBJ2-7; no reliable D call. Trimming stripped 1 base from V and 1 base from J, with 8 bases between. CDR1 is LGHNA, CDR2 YSLEER, per germline. The CDR3 is 14 amino acids. The CDR3 reads CASSQGHPSYEQYF. CDR3 coding DNA: TGCGCCAGCAGCCAAGGTCACCCTTCCTACGAGCAGTACTTC.

This clonotype was recorded once. The chain uses TRBV5-1 and TRBJ1-2, with a weak D call TRBD1 (6 bases). The CDR3 spans 13 residues. CDR1 is SGHRS and CDR2 is YFSETQ in the germline V gene. Trimming removed 4 bases at V and 8 bases at J, with 15 bases between. This CDR3 is CASSLPGARGYTF. The CDR3 DNA is TGCGCCAGCAGCCTTCCGGGGGCCAGAGGCTACACCTTC.

This clonotype was seen many times. V usage is TRBV28 and J usage is TRBJ2-3; 8 positions agree with TRBD1. Germline CDR1 MDHEN, CDR2 SYDVKM. After removal of 5 bases from V and 8 bases from J, the junction contained 12 bases not matched to a gene. This CDR3 is built from 15 residues. The CDR3, as DNA: TGTGCCAGCAGTCCCTCGGACAGGGTGTGGGTTACGCAGTATTTT. Translated: CASSPSDRVWVTQYF. Together with reference TRBV28 and TRBJ2-3, the CDR3 gives the full variable domain: DVKVTQSSRYLVKRTGEKVFLECVQDMDHENMFWYRQDPGLGLRLIYFSYDVKMKEKGDIPEGYSVSREKKERFSLILESASTNQTSMYLCASSPSDRVWVTQYFGPGTRLTVL.

This clonotype was counted at least ten times. This chain links TRBV5-1 with TRBJ2-6; D possibly corresponds to TRBD2 (5 bases). V was shortened by 1 base and J by 2 bases, with 7 bases between the two germline ends. The length of the CDR3 is 15 residues. The germline V gene encodes CDR1 SGHRS and CDR2 YFSETQ. The CDR3 reads CASSLLGAGANVLTF. The DNA for the CDR3 is TGCGCCAGCAGCTTGTTGGGAGCTGGGGCCAACGTCCTGACTTTC.

The gene calls are TRBV4-2 and TRBJ2-3, with 7 nucleotides matching TRBD2. CDR1 and CDR2 from the germline V gene are LGHNA and YNFKEQ. This CDR3 region has 17 residues. The V and J ends lost 3 bases and 0 bases, in that order; junction bases with no gene match: 9. The CDR3 spells CASSQGIAGSSTDTQYF. CDR3 DNA: TGTGCCAGCAGCCAGGGGATAGCGGGCTCTAGCACAGATACGCAGTATTTT.